These 20 T cell receptor beta chains were all obtained from the same sample, sequenced in a study of OX40 agonist ivuxolimab in advanced cancers. Sequenced by immunoSEQ multiplex PCR; TCRdb stores in-frame clones only, minus some. Here the sample spans about 60,000 clones, approximately 80% being singletons. This sample comprised CD4+ or CD8+ T cells sorted from blood, obtained in a trial of the OX40 agonist ivuxolimab. Source of these receptors: an adult with an advanced solid tumor such as melanoma, head and neck, liver or kidney cancer.

On this clone: Additional DNA sequences in this sample encode the identical CDR3. This chain links TRBV9 with TRBJ1-1; no clear D. Trimming shortened V by 1 base and J by 3 bases, and 10 bases separated the two germline ends. The germline V gene has CDR1 SGDLS and CDR2 YYNGEE. This CDR3 region has 14 residues. The CDR3 protein is CASSVSGWDTEAFF. CDR3 nucleotide sequence: TGTGCCAGCAGCGTATCGGGATGGGACACTGAAGCTTTCTTT.

The rearrangement links TRBV5-1 to TRBJ2-1, with 11 bases matching TRBD2. J gave up 12 bases and V 2 bases, and 10 bases lay outside the gene matches. This CDR3 comprises 15 residues. Germline values: CDR1 SGHRS, CDR2 YFSETQ. The CDR3 DNA sequence: TGCGCCAGCAGCTTCAATAGCGGGAGGGGCTCGGGGCAGTTCTTC. Protein sequence: CASSFNSGRGSGQFF.

With respect to this clone: A read error may explain this, as a much larger clone is one base away. The gene calls are TRBV4-2 and TRBJ1-3; D remains ambiguous. V lost 6 bases, J lost 0 bases, and 12 bases lay in between. This CDR3 is 15 amino acids long. The germline gives CDR1 LGHNA, CDR2 YNFKEQ. The CDR3 protein is CASSPLDSSGNTIYF. CDR3 sequence (DNA): TGTGCCAGCAGTCCCCTCGATAGCTCTGGAAACACCATATATTTT.

This rearrangement joins TRBV6-6 to TRBJ1-2; 8 nucleotides match TRBD1. Germline loops: CDR1 MNHNY, CDR2 SVGAGI (reference sequence). This CDR3 is 14 amino acids long. Germline trimming cut 5 bases from V and 4 bases from J; bases unmatched to any gene: 6. In nucleotides, the CDR3 is TGTGCCAGCAGTCTGGGACAGGCACCCTATGGCTACACCTTC. Its protein is CASSLGQAPYGYTF.

The CDR3 protein is CASSSRTGSQETQYF. The CDR3 nucleotides are TGTGCCAGCAGCTCCCGGACGGGTTCTCAAGAGACCCAGTACTTC. This rearrangement joins TRBV5-4 to TRBJ2-5, with no clear D. Trimming took off 3 bases at V and 2 bases at J, with 14 bases between the two ends. The CDR3 totals 15 residues. Germline V CDR1 and CDR2: SGHNT, YYREEE (reference sequence).

The V gene is TRBV7-3, the J gene TRBJ1-1, with D tentatively TRBD1 (6 bases). Germline CDR1 SGHTA, CDR2 FQGTGA. The CDR3 is 15 amino acids. Trimming removed 5 bases at V and 4 bases at J, with 17 bases between. The CDR3 bases are TGTGCCAGCAGCCGCCTGGGACAACAATTCACTGAAGCTTTCTTT. As protein: CASSRLGQQFTEAFF.

The chain carries TRBV6-5 and TRBJ1-2; D is possibly TRBD1 (6 bases). CDR1 MNHEY and CDR2 SVGAGI come from the germline V gene. Trimming left V 4 bases short and J 2 bases short, with 17 bases between. The CDR3 sequence is 16 residues long. The CDR3 here is CASSFSQGSRNYGYTF. DNA for the CDR3: TGTGCCAGCAGTTTCTCCCAGGGGAGTCGGAACTATGGCTACACCTTC.

This rearrangement joins TRBV7-8 to TRBJ1-1; D unclear. The CDR3 is made up of 16 amino acids. In germline, CDR1 is SGHVS, CDR2 FQNEAQ. V was cut by 5 bases and J by 0 bases, with 16 bases left in between. The CDR3 loop reads CASSRTWDPLNTEAFF. CDR3 DNA sequence: TGTGCCAGCAGCCGGACCTGGGATCCTTTGAACACTGAAGCTTTCTTT.

The chain carries TRBV4-2 and TRBJ2-1, with 11 nucleotides matching TRBD2. Trimming cost V 5 bases and J 6 bases; bases outside gene matches: 6. In germline, CDR1 is LGHNA, CDR2 YNFKEQ. This CDR3 contains 15 residues. DNA for the CDR3: TGTGCCAGCAGCTTGGGGACTAGCGGAGGCAATGAGCAGTTCTTC. Translation gives CASSLGTSGGNEQFF.

The V call is TRBV4-2, the J call TRBJ2-7, with TRBD2 matching over 8 bases. Germline V gives CDR1 LGHNA, CDR2 YNFKEQ. V was clipped by 4 bases and J by 0 bases; unmatched bases: 5. The CDR3 consists of 15 residues. The CDR3 nucleotides read TGTGCCAGCAGCCGAGAGGGGACTAGCTCCTACGAGCAGTACTTC. The encoded protein is CASSREGTSSYEQYF.

The chain combines TRBV2 with TRBJ1-5; TRBD1 matches 7 bases. Germline V gene sequence: CDR1 SNHLY, CDR2 FYNNEI. The CDR3 is 15 residues long. The V segment lost 4 bases and the J segment 5 bases; nucleotides outside the gene matches: 8. This CDR3 is CASSARQGGDQPQHF. The DNA for the CDR3 is TGTGCCAGCAGTGCCAGACAGGGAGGGGATCAGCCCCAGCATTTT.

On this clone: Compared with germline, one end of the junction differs, possibly owing to a read error. The rearrangement links TRBV7-7 to TRBJ2-2, with TRBD1 matching 7 bases. There are 16 residues in the CDR3. CDR1 SSHAT and CDR2 FNYEAQ come from the germline V gene (reference sequence). In DNA, the CDR3 is TGTGCTAGCAGCGAGACGGTGACAGGGACCACCGGGGAGCTGTTTTTT. Its translation: CASSETVTGTTGELFF.

Here the CDR3 DNA reads TGTGCCAGCAGTGATTTCAGTACAACTAATGAAAAACTGTTTTTT. It encodes CASSDFSTTNEKLFF. The V call is TRBV25-1, the J call TRBJ1-4, with D unclear. V lost 3 bases, J lost 0 bases, and 8 bases lay in between. Germline lookup yields CDR1 MGHDK and CDR2 SYGVNS. This CDR3 is 15 amino acids long.

The chain links TRBV19 to TRBJ2-1; possibly TRBD2 for D (6 bases). V lost 3 bases and J 0 bases, leaving 15 bases between the germline ends. The CDR3 contains 17 residues. The V gene's germline CDR1 is LNHDA and CDR2 SQIVND (reference sequence). For the CDR3, the DNA is TGTGCCAGTAGTATCGCGGGACTTCTGAGCTCCTACAATGAGCAGTTCTTC. Translating it yields CASSIAGLLSSYNEQFF.

This chain uses TRBV6-6 with TRBJ1-2; no firm D call. V was shortened by 5 bases and J by 3 bases, with 13 bases between the two germline ends. Germline values: CDR1 MNHNY, CDR2 SVGAGI (reference sequence). CDR3 length: 14 residues. Written as DNA, the CDR3 is TGTGCCAGCAGTCGTCTCACAGTGGACTATGGCTACACCTTC. Amino acid sequence: CASSRLTVDYGYTF.

CDR3 amino acids: CASSLTGRTENQPQHF. CDR3 DNA: TGTGCCAGCAGCTTAACGGGACGGACGGAGAATCAGCCCCAGCATTTT. The chain carries TRBV7-2 and TRBJ1-5, with D tentatively TRBD1 (5 bases). Trimming cost V 2 bases and J 4 bases, with 15 bases left between them. The CDR3 has 16 residues. CDR1 and CDR2 from the germline V gene are SGHTA and FQGNSA.

This clone has only one observation. The rearrangement links TRBV7-3 to TRBJ2-2; D is possibly TRBD2 (5 bases). V was shortened by 5 bases and J by 6 bases, with 10 bases between the two germline ends. Germline CDR1 reads SGHTA; CDR2 reads FQGTGA. This CDR3 has 13 amino acids. The CDR3 DNA sequence: TGTGCCAGCAGCCAAGGGAGCCCCGGGGAGCTGTTTTTT. Its protein product is CASSQGSPGELFF.

The CDR3 DNA reads as TGTGCCATCAGTGAGTCACCTCCCGCGGGCTATGGCTACACCTTC. It specifies CAISESPPAGYGYTF. The chain combines TRBV10-3 with TRBJ1-2, with D unresolved. Germline V gives CDR1 ENHRY, CDR2 SYGVKD. V shed 0 bases and J shed 4 bases, with 12 bases lying between them. The CDR3 contains 15 residues.

J is TRBJ2-3 and V is TRBV20-1; no clear D. V gave up 3 bases and J gave up 4 bases, with 5 bases separating them. This CDR3 spans 11 amino acids. In germline, CDR1 is DFQATT, CDR2 SNEGSKA (reference sequence). The CDR3 spells CSASRSDTQYF. The CDR3 nucleotides read TGCAGTGCTAGCCGATCAGATACGCAGTATTTT.

The chain recombines TRBV2 with TRBJ2-1; a possible D gene is TRBD2 (5 bases). V lost 9 bases and J lost 5, with 11 bases in between. This CDR3 is 12 amino acids long. Germline V gives CDR1 SNHLY, CDR2 FYNNEI. CDR3: CASRTQHNEQFF. The CDR3 DNA sequence: TGTGCCAGTAGGACTCAACACAATGAGCAGTTCTTC.